This is a list of T cell receptor beta chains from one sample in a study of cytomegalovirus exposure and HLA in healthy donors. Some clones are missing from TCRdb's copy, which holds only in-frame ones; the method was immunoSEQ multiplex PCR. There are around 65,000 clones in the sample; approximately 60% occur only once, and 2.5% to 3.5% lies in the top ten. Sequencing used PBMCs. These receptors were collected from a man in his thirties or forties in good health and CMV-seronegative. CDR3s include the opening cysteine and the closing phenylalanine or tryptophan. The D gene is left open where the match is weak. Rows give clone size only sometimes, using once, few, many, or a class for an expanded clone.

j_call | v_call | clone_size | d_call | cdr3_nt | cdr3_aa
TRBJ2-5 | TRBV7-8 | - | - | TGTGCCAGCAGCTTAGGTTTAGTGGAAGAGACCCAGTACTTC | CASSLGLVEETQYF
TRBJ1-1 | TRBV7-9 | - | - | TGTGCCAGCAGTAGACATACAGGGTCGGTCACTGAAGCTTTCTTT | CASSRHTGSVTEAFF
TRBJ1-5 | TRBV9 | - | TRBD1 | TGTGCCAGCAGCGCTTCAGGGGGCGGACAGCCCCAGCATTTT | CASSASGGGQPQHF
TRBJ2-5 | TRBV4-1 | - | TRBD2 | TGCGCCAGCAGCCTAGCGGGGGGCTCCCAAGAGACCCAGTACTTC | CASSLAGGSQETQYF
TRBJ2-5 | TRBV29-1 | few | TRBD2 | TGCAGCGTGACCACTAGCGTAGAGACCCAGTACTTC | CSVTTSVETQYF
TRBJ1-6 | TRBV18 | - | - | TGTGCCAGCTCATCTACATCGGGGTTCTCCTATAATTCACCCCTCCACTTT | CASSSTSGFSYNSPLHF
TRBJ1-5 | TRBV5-1 | - | - | TGCGCCAGCAGCCAAGAAGGAGCTCAGCCCCAGCATTTT | CASSQEGAQPQHF
TRBJ2-5 | TRBV14 | few | - | TGTGCCAGCAGCCCGTGGAGAGGGGGCGCGGGGCAAGAGACCCAGTACTTC | CASSPWRGGAGQETQYF
TRBJ1-2 | TRBV19 | - | - | TGTGCCAGTAGCAATGACGGGTACTATGGCTACACCTTC | CASSNDGYYGYTF
TRBJ2-7 | TRBV1 | - | - | TGCACCAGCCCTCGGGGGGGCGACAACTTGGGGTGCTACGAGCAGTACTTC | CTSPRGGDNLGCYEQYF